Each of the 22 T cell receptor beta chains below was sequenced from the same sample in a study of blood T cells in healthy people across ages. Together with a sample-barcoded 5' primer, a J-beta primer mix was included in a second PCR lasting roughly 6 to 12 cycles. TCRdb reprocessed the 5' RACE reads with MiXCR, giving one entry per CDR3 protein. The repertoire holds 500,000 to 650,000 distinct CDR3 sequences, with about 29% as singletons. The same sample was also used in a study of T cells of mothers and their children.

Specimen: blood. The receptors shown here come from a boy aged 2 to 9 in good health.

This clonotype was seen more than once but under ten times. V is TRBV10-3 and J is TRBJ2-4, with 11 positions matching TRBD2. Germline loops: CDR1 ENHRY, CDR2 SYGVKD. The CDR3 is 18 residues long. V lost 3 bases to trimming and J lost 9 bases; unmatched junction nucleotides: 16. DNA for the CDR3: TGTGCCATCAGTGACTCAACTAGCGGGAGTGGGGGTGGGTTCATTCAGTACTTC. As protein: CAISDSTSGSGGGFIQYF.

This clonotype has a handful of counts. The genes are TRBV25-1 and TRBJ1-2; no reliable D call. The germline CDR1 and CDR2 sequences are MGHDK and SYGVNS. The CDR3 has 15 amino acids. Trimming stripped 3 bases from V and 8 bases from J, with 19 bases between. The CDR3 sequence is CASSEVGRPGVGYTF. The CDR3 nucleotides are TGTGCCAGCAGTGAGGTCGGCAGGCCGGGAGTGGGCTACACCTTC.

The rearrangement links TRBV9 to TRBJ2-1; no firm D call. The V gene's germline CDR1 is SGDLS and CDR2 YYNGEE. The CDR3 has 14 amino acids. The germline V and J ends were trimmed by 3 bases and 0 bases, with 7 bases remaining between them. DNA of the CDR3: TGTGCCAGCAGCGAAAAGAGCTCCTACAATGAGCAGTTCTTC. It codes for CASSEKSSYNEQFF.

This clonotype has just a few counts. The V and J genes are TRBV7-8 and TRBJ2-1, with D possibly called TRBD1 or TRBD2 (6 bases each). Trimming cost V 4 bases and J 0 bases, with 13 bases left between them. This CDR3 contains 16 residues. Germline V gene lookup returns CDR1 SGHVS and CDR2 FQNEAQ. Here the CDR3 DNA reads TGTGCCAGCAGCTGGGGGGCCGGGAGCTCCTACAATGAGCAGTTCTTC. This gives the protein CASSWGAGSSYNEQFF.

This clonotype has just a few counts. The CDR3 here is CSVEDPTRGVKNEQFF. CDR3 sequence (DNA): TGCAGCGTTGAAGACCCAACTCGAGGAGTCAAGAATGAGCAGTTCTTC. This chain connects TRBV29-1 to TRBJ2-1, with D unclear. The CDR3 spans 16 residues. The germline V gene has CDR1 SQVTM and CDR2 ANQGSEA. V lost 0 bases, J lost 7 bases, and 19 bases lay in between.

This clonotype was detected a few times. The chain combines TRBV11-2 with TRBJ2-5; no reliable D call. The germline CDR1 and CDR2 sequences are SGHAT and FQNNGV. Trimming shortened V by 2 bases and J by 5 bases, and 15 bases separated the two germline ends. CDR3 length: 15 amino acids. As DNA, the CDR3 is TGTGCCAGCAGCTTATCTGGTTGGGTTCAGGAGACCCAGTACTTC. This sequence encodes CASSLSGWVQETQYF.

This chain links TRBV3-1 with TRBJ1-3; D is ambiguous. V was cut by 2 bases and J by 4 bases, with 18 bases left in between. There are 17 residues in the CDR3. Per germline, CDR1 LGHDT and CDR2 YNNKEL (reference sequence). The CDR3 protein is CASSQLVDLGKGNTIYF. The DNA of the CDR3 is TGTGCCAGCAGCCAACTCGTCGATTTGGGGAAAGGAAACACCATATATTTT.

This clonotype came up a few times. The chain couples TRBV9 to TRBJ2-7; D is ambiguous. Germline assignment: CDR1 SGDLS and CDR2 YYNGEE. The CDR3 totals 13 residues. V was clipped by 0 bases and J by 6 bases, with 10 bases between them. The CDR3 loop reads CASSVDATLEQYF. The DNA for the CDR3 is TGTGCCAGCAGCGTAGATGCGACCCTCGAGCAGTACTTC.

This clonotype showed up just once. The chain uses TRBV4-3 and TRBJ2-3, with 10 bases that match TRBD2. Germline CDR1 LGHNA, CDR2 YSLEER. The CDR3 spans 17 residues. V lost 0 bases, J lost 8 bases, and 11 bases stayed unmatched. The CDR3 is CASSQDLAGDPGGTQYF. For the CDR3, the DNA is TGCGCCAGCAGCCAAGATCTAGCGGGAGACCCGGGAGGTACGCAGTATTTT.

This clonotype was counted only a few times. As DNA, the CDR3 is TGTGCCAGCAGTTTTCAGGGGGTGAATGAAAAACTGTTTTTT. As protein: CASSFQGVNEKLFF. This chain uses TRBV12-3 or TRBV12-4 with TRBJ1-4, with 7 bases matching TRBD1. V trimming: 3 bases; J trimming: 5 bases; junction bases outside the gene matches: 3. The CDR3 spans 14 residues.

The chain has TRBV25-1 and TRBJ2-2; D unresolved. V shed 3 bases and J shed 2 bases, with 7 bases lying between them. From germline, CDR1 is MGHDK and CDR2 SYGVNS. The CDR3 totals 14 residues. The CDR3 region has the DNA TGTGCCAGCAGTGATTACTATAACACCGGGGAGCTGTTTTTT. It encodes CASSDYYNTGELFF.

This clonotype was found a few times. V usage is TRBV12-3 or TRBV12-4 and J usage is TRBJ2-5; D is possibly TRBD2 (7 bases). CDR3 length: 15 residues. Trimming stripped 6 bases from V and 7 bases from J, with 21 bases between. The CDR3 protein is CASRTGGLNWGTQYF. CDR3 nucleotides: TGTGCCAGCAGGACCGGGGGGCTCAACTGGGGGACCCAGTACTTC.

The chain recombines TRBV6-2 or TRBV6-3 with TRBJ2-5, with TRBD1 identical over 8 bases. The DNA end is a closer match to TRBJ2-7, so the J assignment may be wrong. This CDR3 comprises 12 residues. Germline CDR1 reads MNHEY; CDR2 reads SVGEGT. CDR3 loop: CANRGQVREQYF. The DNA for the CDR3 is TGTGCCAACAGGGGACAGGTCCGCGAGCAGTACTTC.

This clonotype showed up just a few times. CDR3 sequence: CASSFYITGFASTGELFF. In nucleotides, the CDR3 is TGTGCCAGCAGTTTCTATATCACAGGGTTTGCGAGCACCGGGGAGCTGTTTTTT. The chain joins TRBV27 to TRBJ2-2, with D tentatively TRBD1 (6 bases). The CDR3 consists of 18 residues. The V end lost 3 bases, the J end lost 4 bases, and 21 bases lay between the germline ends. CDR1 and CDR2 (germline): MNHEY, SMNVEV (reference sequence).

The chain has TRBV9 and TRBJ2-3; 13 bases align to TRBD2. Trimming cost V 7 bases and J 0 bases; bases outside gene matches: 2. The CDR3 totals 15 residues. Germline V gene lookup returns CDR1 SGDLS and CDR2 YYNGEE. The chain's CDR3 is CASGTSGASTDTQYF. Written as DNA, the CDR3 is TGTGCCAGCGGGACTAGCGGGGCTAGCACAGATACGCAGTATTTT.

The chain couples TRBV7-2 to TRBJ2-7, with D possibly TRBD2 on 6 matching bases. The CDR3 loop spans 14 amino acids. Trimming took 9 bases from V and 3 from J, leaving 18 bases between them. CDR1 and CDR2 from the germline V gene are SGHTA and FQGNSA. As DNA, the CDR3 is TGTGCCAGTAGCCAAGGGACTGTTCTCTACGAGCAGTACTTC. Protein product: CASSQGTVLYEQYF.

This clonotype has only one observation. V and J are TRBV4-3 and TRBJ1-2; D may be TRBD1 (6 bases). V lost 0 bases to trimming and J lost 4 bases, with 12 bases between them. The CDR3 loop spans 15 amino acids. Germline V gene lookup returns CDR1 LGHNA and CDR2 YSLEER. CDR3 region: CASSQDRIGGYGYTF. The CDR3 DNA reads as TGCGCCAGCAGCCAAGATAGGATAGGGGGCTATGGCTACACCTTC.

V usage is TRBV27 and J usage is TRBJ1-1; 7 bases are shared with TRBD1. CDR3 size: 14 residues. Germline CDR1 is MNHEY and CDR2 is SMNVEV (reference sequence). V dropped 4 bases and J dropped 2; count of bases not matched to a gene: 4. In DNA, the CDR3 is TGTGCCAGCAGTTCCTACAGGGGTAACACTGAAGCTTTCTTT. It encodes CASSSYRGNTEAFF.

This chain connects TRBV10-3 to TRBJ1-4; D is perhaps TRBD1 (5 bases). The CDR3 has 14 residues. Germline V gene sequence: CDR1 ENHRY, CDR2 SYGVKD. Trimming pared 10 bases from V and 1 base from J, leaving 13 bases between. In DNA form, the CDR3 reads TGTGCCACCAGCCCCCAGGGAACTAATGAAAAACTGTTTTTT. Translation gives CATSPQGTNEKLFF.

The CDR3 loop is CASSSASSGNTIYF. The CDR3 DNA sequence: TGCGCCAGCAGCTCTGCCAGCTCTGGAAACACCATATATTTT. The genes are TRBV5-1 and TRBJ1-3; no definite D call. Trimming removed 3 bases from V and 0 bases from J, with 7 bases in between. This CDR3 spans 14 amino acids. The germline CDR1 and CDR2 sequences are SGHRS and YFSETQ.

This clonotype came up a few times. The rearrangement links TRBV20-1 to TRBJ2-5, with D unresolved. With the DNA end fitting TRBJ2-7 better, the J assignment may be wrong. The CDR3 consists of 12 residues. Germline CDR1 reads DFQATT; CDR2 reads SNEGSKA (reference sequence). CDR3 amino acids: CSARASKYEQYF. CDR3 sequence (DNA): TGCAGTGCTAGAGCCAGCAAGTACGAGCAGTACTTC.

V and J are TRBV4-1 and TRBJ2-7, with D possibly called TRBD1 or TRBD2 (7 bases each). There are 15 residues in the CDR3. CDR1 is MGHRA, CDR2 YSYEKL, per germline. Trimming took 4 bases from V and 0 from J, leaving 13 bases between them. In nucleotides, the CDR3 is TGCGCCAGCAGCCCAGGGGGGGACAGCTCCTACGAGCAGTACTTC. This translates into CASSPGGDSSYEQYF.